Only a few counts were recorded for the clone carrying this T cell receptor (beta chain). Its specificity is not known. This sample stems from a study of cytomegalovirus exposure and HLA in healthy donors. Study details: The roughly 120 validation repertoires, a later analysis reported, used the same platform as the 600 to 850 repertoires from the first cohort.

Method: immunoSEQ multiplex PCR; TCRdb's copy keeps in-frame clones and lacks some. Altogether some 120,000 clones are present, approximately 90% being singletons, with the ten largest covering about 1.9%. Regarding the study as a whole: The finding came from a later analysis; first-cohort TCR clusters tended to co-occur in the roughly 110 validation repertoires. Rare TCR sequences predominated, though certain public TCRs were found in many donors.

The clonotype was recovered from a woman aged 18 to 35 in good health and CMV-seronegative. The sample taken for sequencing was PBMCs.

The CDR3 reads CATSRDGSGSGAETQYF. CDR3 in DNA: TGTGCCACCAGCAGAGATGGGAGCGGGAGTGGTGCAGAGACCCAGTACTTC. V gene TRBV15 combines with J gene TRBJ2-5; TRBD2 aligns across 8 bases. The germline V gene encodes CDR1 LNHNV and CDR2 YYDKDF (reference sequence). The junction had 10 bases not matched to a gene; V was cut back by 0 bases and J by 4 bases. CDR3 length equals 17 residues.